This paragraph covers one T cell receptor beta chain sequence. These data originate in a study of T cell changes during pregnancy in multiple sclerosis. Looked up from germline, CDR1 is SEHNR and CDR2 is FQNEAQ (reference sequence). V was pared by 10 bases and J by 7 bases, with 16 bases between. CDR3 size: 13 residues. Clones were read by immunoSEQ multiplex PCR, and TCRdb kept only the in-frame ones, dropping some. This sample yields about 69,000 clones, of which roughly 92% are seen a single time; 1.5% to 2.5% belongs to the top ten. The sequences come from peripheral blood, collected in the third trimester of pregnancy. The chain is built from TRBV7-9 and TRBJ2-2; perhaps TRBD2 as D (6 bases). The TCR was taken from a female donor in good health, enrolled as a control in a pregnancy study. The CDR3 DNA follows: TGTGCCACGATAAAAACGGGGGTCGGGGAGCTGTTTTTT. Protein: CATIKTGVGELFF.